A selection of T cell receptor beta chains follows, all from one sample in a study of T-cell reconstitution after alpha-beta-depleted transplantation in children. TCRdb reanalysed the PCR reads using MiXCR and keeps one entry per CDR3 protein. The sample yields approximately 1,000,000 distinct CDR3 sequences, about 30% seen once. The sequencing here drew on PBMCs, mostly from graft donor cells, taken 360 days after TCRalphabeta/CD19-depleted stem cell transplant. These receptors all come from a boy under two years old who had a stem cell transplant for SCID, so the T cells may come from the graft donor. The CDR3 runs from the conserved cysteine through the conserved F or W. Each record gives: D gene, V gene, clone size, J gene, CDR3 protein, CDR3 DNA. A D gene is named only where the DNA matches it firmly. Only part of the rows carry a size: once, few, many, or a class if the clone is expanded.

-,TRBV12-3/TRBV12-4,-,TRBJ2-5,CASSSQVMGRETQYF,TGTGCCAGCAGTTCCCAAGTTATGGGAAGGGAGACCCAGTACTTC
TRBD2,TRBV7-2,few,TRBJ2-3,CASSFSPPRGGDTDTQYF,TGTGCCAGCAGCTTTAGCCCTCCTCGTGGGGGGGACACAGATACGCAGTATTTT
-,TRBV12-3/TRBV12-4,few,TRBJ1-2,CASSRNRSPYGYTF,TGTGCCAGCAGTCGCAACAGGAGCCCATATGGCTACACCTTC
TRBD1,TRBV28,few,TRBJ2-5,CASRRTGTGQETQYF,TGTGCCAGCAGACGTACCGGGACAGGACAAGAGACCCAGTACTTC
-,TRBV4-3,many,TRBJ2-3,CASSQSSREDTQYF,TGCGCCAGCAGCCAATCCAGTAGGGAAGATACGCAGTATTTT
TRBD2,TRBV4-1,many,TRBJ2-1,CASSPPGLAGYNEQFF,TGCGCCAGCAGCCCTCCGGGACTAGCGGGGTACAATGAGCAGTTCTTC
-,TRBV2,-,TRBJ2-7,CASSGNYEQYF,TGTGCCAGCAGTGGGAACTACGAGCAGTACTTC
TRBD1,TRBV7-2,-,TRBJ1-1,CASSTTGQFSTEAFF,TGTGCCAGCAGCACGACGGGACAGTTCTCCACTGAAGCTTTCTTT
-,TRBV7-2,-,TRBJ2-6,CASGGPGSGANVLTF,TGTGCCAGTGGGGGCCCGGGGTCTGGGGCCAACGTCCTGACTTTC
-,TRBV12-3/TRBV12-4,few,TRBJ2-1,CASSDRKSPNNEQFF,TGTGCCAGCAGTGACAGAAAGAGCCCCAACAATGAGCAGTTCTTC
-,TRBV6-5,-,TRBJ1-2,CASSYAVGVGYTF,TGTGCCAGCAGTTACGCGGTCGGGGTAGGCTACACCTTC
TRBD2,TRBV5-6,-,TRBJ2-1,CASSLAGKVNEQFF,TGTGCCAGCAGTCTAGCGGGGAAAGTCAATGAGCAGTTCTTC
-,TRBV5-5,-,TRBJ1-1,CASSLDLPRGNTEAFF,TGTGCCAGCAGCTTGGACCTGCCGAGGGGGAACACTGAAGCTTTCTTT
TRBD2,TRBV7-9,-,TRBJ2-3,CASSRRRGGSSDTQYF,TGTGCCAGCAGCCGACGGCGGGGAGGGTCATCAGATACGCAGTATTTT
-,TRBV29-1,-,TRBJ2-1,CSALRHKYNEQFF,TGCAGCGCCCTAAGACATAAATACAATGAGCAGTTCTTC
-,TRBV19,few,TRBJ2-6,CASSMGRKISGGANVLTF,TGTGCCAGTAGTATGGGACGTAAGATCTCGGGAGGGGCCAACGTCCTGACTTTC
TRBD1,TRBV7-6,few,TRBJ1-6,CASSSWTGRGSYNSPLHF,TGTGCCAGCAGCTCATGGACAGGTCGAGGCTCCTATAATTCACCCCTCCACTTT
-,TRBV5-1,few,TRBJ1-3,CASSLEGVSGNTIYF,TGCGCCAGCAGCTTGGAAGGAGTCTCTGGAAACACCATATATTTT
TRBD2,TRBV5-1,few,TRBJ2-1,CASSLVAGGRNEQFF,TGCGCCAGCAGCTTGGTGGCGGGGGGGCGCAATGAGCAGTTCTTC
-,TRBV18,-,TRBJ2-7,CASSPRSMVYEQYF,TGTGCCAGCTCACCACGGTCGATGGTCTACGAGCAGTACTTC
-,TRBV15,few,TRBJ2-3,CATSRDLVGVDSSTDTQYF,TGTGCCACCAGCAGAGATTTAGTAGGGGTCGACTCTAGCACAGATACGCAGTATTTT